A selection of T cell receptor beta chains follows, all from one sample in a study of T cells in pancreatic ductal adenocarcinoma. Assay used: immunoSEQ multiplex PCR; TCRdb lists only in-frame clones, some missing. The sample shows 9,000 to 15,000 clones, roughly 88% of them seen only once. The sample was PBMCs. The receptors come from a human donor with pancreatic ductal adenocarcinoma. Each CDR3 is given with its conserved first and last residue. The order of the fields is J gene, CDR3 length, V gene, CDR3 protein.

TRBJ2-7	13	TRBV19	CASSITQSYEQYF
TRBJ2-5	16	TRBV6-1	CASSAVTGSFGETQYF
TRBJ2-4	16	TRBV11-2	CASSPLSGSGKNIQYF
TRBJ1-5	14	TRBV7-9	CASSTGTAKQPQHF
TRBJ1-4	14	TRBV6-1	CASSEGGVGEKLFF
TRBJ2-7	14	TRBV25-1	CASIAGGAFYEQYF
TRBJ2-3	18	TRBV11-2	CASSSGLAGDISTDTQYF
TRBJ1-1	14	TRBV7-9	CASDSGGNGAEAFF
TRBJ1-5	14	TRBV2	CASRTGVSNQPQHF
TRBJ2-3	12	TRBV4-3	CASSQPRGPQYF
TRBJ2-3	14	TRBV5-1	CASALTSPGDTQYF
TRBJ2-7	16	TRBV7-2	CASSLQTSGGPYEQYF
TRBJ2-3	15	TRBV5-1	CASSSLRVSTDTQYF
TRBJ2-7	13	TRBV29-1	CSGGSGGTYEQYF
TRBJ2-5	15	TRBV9	CASSSSTGTAGEQYF
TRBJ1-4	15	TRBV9	CASSPRTGGGEKLFF
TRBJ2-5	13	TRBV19	CASSIGGPETQYF
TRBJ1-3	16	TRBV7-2	CASSLVGRDSGNTIYF
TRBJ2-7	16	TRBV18	CASSPLGRTDGGEQYF
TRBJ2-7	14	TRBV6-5	CASSSGQFRGEQYF
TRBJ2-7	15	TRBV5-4	CASSSPGLAGDEQYF
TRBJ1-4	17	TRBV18	CASSLGGSSATNEKLFF
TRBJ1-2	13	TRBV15	CATSDGVSYGYTF
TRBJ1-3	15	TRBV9	CASRDESVSGNTIYF
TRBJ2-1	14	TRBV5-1	CASGTSGSYNEQFF
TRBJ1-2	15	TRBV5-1	CASSQAAGDLYGYTF
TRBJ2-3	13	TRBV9	CASSVEGTDTQYF
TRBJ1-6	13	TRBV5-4	CASSWFYNSPLHF
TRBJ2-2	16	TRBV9	CASSPRRQANTGELFF
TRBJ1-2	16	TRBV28	CASSLLDRFSPYGYTF
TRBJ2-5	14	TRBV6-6	CASSYTDTKETQYF
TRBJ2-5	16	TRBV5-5	CASSLAEGGYEETQYF
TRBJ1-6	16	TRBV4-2	CASSPRGGSYNSPLHF
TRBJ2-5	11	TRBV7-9	CAQGPQETQYF
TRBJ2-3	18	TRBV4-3	CASSQAPATGGSTDTQYF
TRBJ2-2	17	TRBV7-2	CASSLVSSGSYTGELFF
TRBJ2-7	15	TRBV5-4	CASSLGLAGAGEQYF
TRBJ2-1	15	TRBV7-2	CASSFSAGAYNEQFF
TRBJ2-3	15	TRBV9	CASSVVAETTDTQYF
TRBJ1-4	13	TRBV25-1	CASSGGTNEKLFF
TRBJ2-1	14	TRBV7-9	CASRVTSGSDEQFF
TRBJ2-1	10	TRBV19	CASEGGEQFF
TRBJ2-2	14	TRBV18	CASSPTGANGELFF